Following are 5 T cell receptor beta chains from one sample sequenced in a study of radiation and T cells in renal cell carcinoma. Generated by immunoSEQ multiplex PCR, the TCRdb table keeps only in-frame clones and is missing some. The table records more than 20,000 clones, approximately 80% of them present only once. Time point of the sample: baseline pretreatment blood. Noted treatment: 15 Gy SBRT to primary tumor, nephrectomy 4 weeks later. Here the sequenced sample was blood, taken from a patient whose treatment included radiotherapy and nephrectomy. The receptors were sampled from a man in his sixties with renal cell carcinoma.

The chain joins TRBV7-9 to TRBJ2-2; D could derive from TRBD1 or TRBD2 (5 bases each). V lost 10 bases and J 1 base, leaving 13 bases between the germline ends. The CDR3 loop spans 14 amino acids. The germline V gene encodes CDR1 SEHNR and CDR2 FQNEAQ (reference sequence). The CDR3 is CATPGTENTGELFF. Here the CDR3 DNA reads TGTGCCACCCCTGGGACGGAGAACACCGGGGAGCTGTTTTTT.

This chain connects TRBV5-5 to TRBJ2-7; 13 positions match TRBD2. There are 16 residues in the CDR3. Unmatched junction bases numbered 9, after V lost 2 bases and J lost 7 bases. CDR1 and CDR2 from the germline V gene are SGHKS and YYEKEE (reference sequence). The CDR3 is CASSFMTGTSGVEQYF. CDR3 DNA sequence: TGTGCCAGCAGCTTTATGACCGGGACTAGCGGGGTTGAGCAGTACTTC. The full variable domain, completed using reference TRBV5-5 and TRBJ2-7, is DAGVTQSPTHLIKTRGQQVTLRCSPISGHKSVSWYQQVLGQGPQFIFQYYEKEERGRGNFPDRFSARQFPNYSSELNVNALLLGDSALYLCASSFMTGTSGVEQYFGPGTRLTVT.

This clone was observed a few times. The chain links TRBV15 to TRBJ2-5, with a possible D match to TRBD2 (6 bases). Germline V gives CDR1 LNHNV, CDR2 YYDKDF (reference sequence). CDR3 length: 16 residues. Trimming pared 5 bases from V and 5 bases from J, leaving 21 bases between. The CDR3 DNA follows: TGTGCCACCAGCGGAGTCGGCGGAGGGCGTCGGGAGACCCAGTACTTC. Translation gives CATSGVGGGRRETQYF.

This chain joins TRBV9 and TRBJ2-7, with a tentative D call TRBD2 (5 bases). This CDR3 is built from 15 residues. V gave up 0 bases and J gave up 4 bases, with 14 bases separating them. Germline V gene data show CDR1 as SGDLS and CDR2 as YYNGEE. The DNA for the CDR3 is TGTGCCAGCAGCGTAGACGAAGCGGCGAGGTACGAGCAGTACTTC. Translating gives CASSVDEAARYEQYF.

The rearrangement links TRBV18 to TRBJ1-6; 8 bases fit TRBD1. The germline V gene encodes CDR1 KGHSH and CDR2 LQKENI. The V segment lost 3 bases and the J segment 11 bases; nucleotides outside the gene matches: 6. This CDR3 contains 14 residues. The CDR3 sequence is CASSPSDRAAPLHF. CDR3 sequence (DNA): TGTGCCAGCTCACCCTCGGACAGGGCTGCACCCCTCCACTTT.